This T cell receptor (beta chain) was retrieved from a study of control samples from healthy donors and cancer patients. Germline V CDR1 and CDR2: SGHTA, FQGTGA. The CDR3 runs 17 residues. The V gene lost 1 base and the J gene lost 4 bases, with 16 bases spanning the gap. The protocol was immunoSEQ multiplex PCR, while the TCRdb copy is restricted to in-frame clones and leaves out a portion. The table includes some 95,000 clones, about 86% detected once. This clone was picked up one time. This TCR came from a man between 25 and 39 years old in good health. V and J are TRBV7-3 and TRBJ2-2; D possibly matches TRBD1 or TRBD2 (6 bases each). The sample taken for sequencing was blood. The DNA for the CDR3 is TGTGCCAGCAGCTTAATCGAGGGGGGCGCGGGCACCGGGGAGCTGTTTTTT. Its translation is CASSLIEGGAGTGELFF.